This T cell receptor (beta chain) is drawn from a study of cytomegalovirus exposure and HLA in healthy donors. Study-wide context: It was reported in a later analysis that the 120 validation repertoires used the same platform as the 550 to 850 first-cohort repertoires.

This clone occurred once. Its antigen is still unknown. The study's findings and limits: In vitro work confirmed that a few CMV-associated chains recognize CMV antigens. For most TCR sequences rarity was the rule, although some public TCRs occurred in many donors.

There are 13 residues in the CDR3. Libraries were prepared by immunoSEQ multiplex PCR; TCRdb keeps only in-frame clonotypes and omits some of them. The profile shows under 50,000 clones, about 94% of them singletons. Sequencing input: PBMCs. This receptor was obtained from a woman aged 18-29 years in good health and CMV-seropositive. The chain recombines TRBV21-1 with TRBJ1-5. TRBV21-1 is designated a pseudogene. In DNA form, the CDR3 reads TGTGCCAGCAGAAGGGTGAGGGATCAGCCCCAGCATTTT. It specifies CASRRVRDQPQHF.